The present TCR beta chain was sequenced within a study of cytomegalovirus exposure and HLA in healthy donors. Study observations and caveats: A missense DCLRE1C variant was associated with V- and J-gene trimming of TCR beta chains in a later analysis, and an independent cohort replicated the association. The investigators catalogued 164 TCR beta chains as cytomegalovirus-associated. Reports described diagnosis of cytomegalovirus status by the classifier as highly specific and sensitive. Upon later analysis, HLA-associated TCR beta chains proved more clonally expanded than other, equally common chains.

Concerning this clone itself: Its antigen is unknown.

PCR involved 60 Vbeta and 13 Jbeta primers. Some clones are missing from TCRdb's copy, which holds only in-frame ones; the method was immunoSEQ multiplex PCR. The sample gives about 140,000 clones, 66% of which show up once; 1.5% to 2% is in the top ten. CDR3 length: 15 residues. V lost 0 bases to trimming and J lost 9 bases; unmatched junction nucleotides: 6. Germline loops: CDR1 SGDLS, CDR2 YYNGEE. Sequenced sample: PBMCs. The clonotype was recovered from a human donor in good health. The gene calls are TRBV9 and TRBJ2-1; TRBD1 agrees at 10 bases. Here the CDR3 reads CASSVGGQGFTEQFF. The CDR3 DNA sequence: TGTGCCAGCAGCGTAGGGGGACAGGGGTTTACTGAGCAGTTCTTC.